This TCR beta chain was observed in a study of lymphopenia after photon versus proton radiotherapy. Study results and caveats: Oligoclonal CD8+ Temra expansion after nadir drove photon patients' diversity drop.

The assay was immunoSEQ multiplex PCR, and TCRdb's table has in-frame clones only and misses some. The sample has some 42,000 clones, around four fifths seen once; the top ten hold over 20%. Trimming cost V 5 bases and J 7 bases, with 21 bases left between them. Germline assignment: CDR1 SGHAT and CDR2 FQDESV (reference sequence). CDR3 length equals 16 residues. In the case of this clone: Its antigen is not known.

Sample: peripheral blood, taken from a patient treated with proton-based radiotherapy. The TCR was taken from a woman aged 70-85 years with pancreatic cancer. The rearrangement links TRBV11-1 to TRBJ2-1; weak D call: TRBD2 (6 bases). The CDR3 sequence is CASSHEGIGSGNEQFF. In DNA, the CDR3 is TGTGCCAGCAGCCACGAAGGAATCGGGAGTGGGAATGAGCAGTTCTTC. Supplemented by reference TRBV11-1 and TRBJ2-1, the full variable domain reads EAEVAQSPRYKITEKSQAVAFWCDPISGHATLYWYRQILGQGPELLVQFQDESVVDDSQLPKDRFSAERLKGVDSTLKIQPAELGDSAMYLCASSHEGIGSGNEQFFGPGTRLTVL.